The text below deals with one TCR beta chain. The antigen it binds to is not known. Qualities for individual bases were not recorded, and no much larger clone is one base off. V is clipped by 6 bases and J by 5 bases, and the sequence between their germline boundaries is 14 bases long. The germline V gene (reference sequence) supplies CDR1 DFQATT and CDR2 SNEGSKA. Including cysteine and phenylalanine, the CDR3 has 12 amino acids. Only the CDR3 part of the read is kept: 36 bases, read in frame from the first base. RNA was extracted using the RNeasy kit, and roughly 0.5 to 1 ug of the RNA was reverse transcribed with random hexamers. The immunoSEQ multiplex PCR assay, which covers 54 Vbeta and 13 Jbeta segments, was used to amplify TCR beta CDR3 regions. PCR amplification bias was corrected by using a synthetic template baseline for primer optimization and computational correction. For the original study's pipeline: Reads were annotated to V, D and J genes per IMGT and analyzed with immunoSEQ Analyzer, keeping only productive sequences. Clonality was calculated as one minus the Shannon entropy normalized by log2 of the number of productive unique sequences. For each patient and control, public and private clones were evaluated among the 100 most prevalent clones. Clones were defined as Susac-specific when absent from the healthy and MS cohorts, from 1052 published viral clones and from other ImmuneACCESS disease sequences. The public reads were reprocessed in TCRdb via fastp at Q25 and MiXCR, keeping in-frame beta chains. Each entry merges the rows of one CDR3 protein and shows their most common DNA and genes. Here the V and J calls rest on TCRdb's processing, not on the authors' analysis. Here the sample has under 150,000 distinct CDR3 sequences; roughly 80% occur a single time. The ten largest clonotypes hold approximately 0.51% of the sample.

The record originates from a study of CD8 T cells in Susac syndrome (dated by TCRdb to 2018 to 2020). At the level of the whole study: Repertoire sequencing was used to test whether CD8+ T cell activation and differentiation in Susac syndrome was antigen driven. The study compared CD8+ T cell repertoire clonality among over 9 healthy donors, some 14 Susac syndrome patients and fewer than 19 multiple sclerosis patients.

Study-wide conclusions, independent of this receptor: The number of individuals in the TCR sequencing and HLA analysis was acknowledged as relatively small.

Peripheral blood CD8+ and CD4+ T cells from healthy donors, Susac syndrome patients and multiple sclerosis patients were profiled using high-throughput TCR beta sequencing. Multiple sclerosis controls were treatment-naive patients with stable or active relapsing-remitting disease fulfilling revised McDonald criteria. Bulk CD8+ and CD4+ T cells were purified by magnetic negative isolation, whereas CD8+ TEMRA cells were enriched by FACS. Blood was collected in EDTA tubes and processed within 24 hours, with PBMCs isolated through density gradient centrifugation. PBMCs intended for TCR sequencing were cryopreserved in liquid nitrogen and were subsequently thawed in a 37 degrees C water bath. A purity of at least 90% was achieved for sorted or isolated CD4+, CD8+ and CD8+ TEMRA cells.

The source of this sequence is a human donor with multiple sclerosis. The sequenced material came from CD8+ T cells from PBMCs. The chain is assembled from TRBV20-1 and TRBJ2-7; the D gene identity is not certain. Read as DNA, the sequence is TGCAGTGCCACGATTAGTGGGAACGAGCAGTACTTC. Its coded protein is CSATISGNEQYF.